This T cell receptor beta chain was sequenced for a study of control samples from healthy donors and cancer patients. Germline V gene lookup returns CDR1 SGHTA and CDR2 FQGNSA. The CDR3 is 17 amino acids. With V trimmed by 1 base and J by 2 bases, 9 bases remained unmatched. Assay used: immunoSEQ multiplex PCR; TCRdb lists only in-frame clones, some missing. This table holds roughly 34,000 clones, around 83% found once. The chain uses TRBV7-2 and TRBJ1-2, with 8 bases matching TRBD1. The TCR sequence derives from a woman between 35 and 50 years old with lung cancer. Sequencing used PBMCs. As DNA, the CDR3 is TGTGCCAGCAGCTTAGGGGGGGGACAGGTTGCCAACTATGGCTACACCTTC. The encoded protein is CASSLGGGQVANYGYTF.